This is a list of T cell receptor beta chains from one sample in a study of blood T cell repertoires in COVID-19. Clones were read by immunoSEQ multiplex PCR, and TCRdb kept only the in-frame ones, dropping some. Of 250,000 to 300,000 clones listed, around 80% are singletons. Input material: PBMCs or T cells enriched from blood (not recorded which). The source of these receptors is a man aged 35 to 55 who had been exposed to COVID-19. The CDR3 runs from the conserved cysteine through the conserved F or W. D genes are given only for firm matches. Clone size is not always given. Where it is, it says once, few, many or a class for expanded clones.

NA	TRBJ2-7	TRBV19	few	CASRPREGNYEQYF	TGTGCCAGTAGACCCCGGGAAGGGAATTACGAGCAGTACTTC
TRBD1	TRBJ1-1	TRBV6-2/TRBV6-3	once	CASSYWDRDQAFF	TGTGCCAGCAGTTACTGGGACAGGGATCAAGCTTTCTTT
TRBD2	TRBJ2-1	TRBV27	NA	CASSSLGLAGGPVEQFF	TGTGCCAGCAGTTCCCTGGGACTAGCGGGAGGGCCTGTTGAGCAGTTCTTC
NA	TRBJ1-5	TRBV6-5	NA	CASNLNSNQPQHF	TGTGCCAGCAATCTAAATAGCAATCAGCCCCAGCATTTT
NA	TRBJ2-7	TRBV9	NA	CASSAGTKQGEQYF	TGTGCCAGCAGCGCTGGGACAAAACAAGGCGAGCAGTACTTC
NA	TRBJ2-7	TRBV5-4	NA	CASSLGAVLYEQYF	TGTGCCAGCAGCTTGGGAGCGGTACTCTACGAGCAGTACTTC
TRBD2	TRBJ2-1	TRBV10-2	NA	CATAGLAPSYNEQFF	TGCGCCACCGCGGGACTAGCGCCTTCCTACAATGAGCAGTTCTTC
NA	TRBJ1-2	TRBV29-1	NA	CSVREEYYGYTF	TGCAGCGTTCGGGAGGAGTACTATGGCTACACCTTC
TRBD1	TRBJ1-2	TRBV27	few	CASSLSPAGTGEAEYGYTF	TGTGCCAGCAGTTTATCTCCGGCCGGGACAGGGGAGGCGGAGTATGGCTACACCTTC
NA	TRBJ2-5	TRBV10-3	once	CAIESETQETQYF	TGTGCCATCGAGTCTGAAACCCAAGAGACCCAGTACTTC
TRBD1	TRBJ2-3	TRBV18	once	CASSRGQPTDTQYF	TGTGCCAGCTCAAGGGGACAGCCCACAGATACGCAGTATTTT
TRBD1	TRBJ1-2	TRBV5-5	NA	CASEPTGAVNYGYTF	TGTGCCAGCGAACCTACAGGGGCAGTTAACTATGGCTACACCTTC
TRBD1	TRBJ1-5	TRBV24-1	NA	CATQTGFSNQPQHF	TGTGCCACCCAGACAGGGTTTAGCAATCAGCCCCAGCATTTT
NA	TRBJ1-1	TRBV5-1	NA	CASTLELPGHAFF	TGCGCCAGTACCCTGGAGTTACCGGGACACGCTTTCTTT
NA	TRBJ2-2	TRBV12-3/TRBV12-4	NA	CASSWPRGELFF	TGTGCCAGCAGTTGGCCTCGCGGGGAGCTGTTTTTT
TRBD2	TRBJ2-7	TRBV11-3	once	CASSPGLGTPLYEQYF	TGTGCCAGCAGCCCAGGACTAGGAACCCCCCTCTACGAGCAGTACTTC
NA	TRBJ1-5	TRBV3-1/TRBV3-2	NA	CASSQAFSQENQPQHF	TGTGCCAGCAGCCAAGCATTCTCACAGGAGAATCAGCCCCAGCATTTT
NA	TRBJ2-3	TRBV7-2	once	CASSLSTGSASTDTQYF	TGTGCCAGCAGCTTAAGTACCGGGAGTGCTAGCACAGATACGCAGTATTTT
NA	TRBJ2-3	TRBV18	NA	CASSLIDLSTDTQYF	TGTGCCAGCTCACTGATAGACTTGAGCACAGATACGCAGTATTTT
TRBD1	TRBJ1-6	TRBV3-1/TRBV3-2	NA	CASQTGGSPLHF	TGTGCCAGCCAGACAGGGGGCTCACCCCTCCACTTT
TRBD1	TRBJ1-4	TRBV5-6	NA	CASSFGQGEGKLFF	TGTGCCAGCAGCTTCGGACAGGGTGAGGGAAAACTGTTTTTT
TRBD2	TRBJ2-7	TRBV24-1	once	CATKFPGTSGIRGEQYF	TGTGCCACCAAGTTTCCCGGGACTAGCGGTATAAGAGGCGAGCAGTACTTC
NA	TRBJ2-3	TRBV15	NA	CATSRDGRPEDTQYF	TGTGCCACCAGCAGAGATGGGAGACCTGAAGATACGCAGTATTTT
TRBD1	TRBJ1-2	TRBV4-1	few	CASSQVSIGQGVYTF	TGCGCCAGCAGCCAAGTATCCATTGGACAGGGAGTCTACACCTTC
TRBD1	TRBJ2-5	TRBV29-1	NA	CSVPRTGGFSETQYF	TGCAGCGTCCCTAGGACAGGGGGTTTCTCAGAGACCCAGTACTTC
TRBD2	TRBJ2-5	TRBV4-2	NA	CASSPGERGEETQYF	TGTGCCAGCAGCCCCGGAGAGCGGGGTGAAGAGACCCAGTACTTC
NA	TRBJ2-5	TRBV11-3	NA	CASSLYTGKETQYF	TGTGCCAGCAGCTTATACACGGGAAAAGAGACCCAGTACTTC
NA	TRBJ1-5	TRBV30	few	CAWSGQDIQPQHF	TGTGCCTGGAGTGGACAGGATATACAGCCCCAGCATTTT
NA	TRBJ2-1	TRBV4-2	NA	CASSQVERAEQFF	TGTGCCAGCAGCCAAGTTGAGCGGGCTGAGCAGTTCTTC
NA	TRBJ1-6	TRBV3-1/TRBV3-2	few	CASSQDQGGGYSPLHF	TGTGCCAGCAGCCAAGATCAAGGTGGCGGGTATTCACCCCTCCACTTT
NA	TRBJ1-1	TRBV5-1	NA	CATRFVTGGTEAFF	TGCGCCACCAGGTTTGTAACAGGCGGCACTGAAGCTTTCTTT
NA	TRBJ1-1	TRBV24-1	NA	CATRGSQGKYTEAFF	TGTGCCACCCGAGGTAGCCAGGGGAAGTACACTGAAGCTTTCTTT
TRBD2	TRBJ2-1	TRBV29-1	NA	CSARATGLAVWQFF	TGCAGCGCGCGGGCCACGGGACTAGCTGTTTGGCAGTTCTTC
TRBD2	TRBJ2-7	TRBV7-9	once	CASTDPLAADYEQYF	TGTGCCAGCACGGACCCACTAGCGGCCGACTACGAGCAGTACTTC
NA	TRBJ2-1	TRBV4-2	NA	CASSHDSAEANEQFF	TGTGCCAGCAGCCACGACTCCGCGGAGGCCAATGAGCAGTTCTTC
NA	TRBJ1-4	TRBV6-1	once	CASSESPYATNEKLFF	TGTGCCAGCAGTGAAAGCCCCTATGCAACTAATGAAAAACTGTTTTTT
TRBD1	TRBJ1-1	TRBV28	NA	CASSLTGTGQAFF	TGTGCCAGCAGTTTGACCGGGACAGGGCAAGCTTTCTTT
TRBD2	TRBJ2-2	TRBV2	NA	CASRGLAGGPAGELFF	TGTGCCAGCAGGGGATTAGCGGGAGGGCCGGCCGGGGAGCTGTTTTTT
TRBD1	TRBJ1-5	TRBV6-4	few	CASSEGTGGDQPQHF	TGTGCCAGCAGTGAAGGGACAGGGGGGGATCAGCCCCAGCATTTT
TRBD1	TRBJ1-1	TRBV11-3	NA	CASSLGDSGNTEAFF	TGTGCCAGCAGCTTAGGGGACAGTGGAAACACTGAAGCTTTCTTT
TRBD1	TRBJ2-7	TRBV7-6	once	CASSLAGTGVYEQYF	TGTGCCAGCAGCTTAGCTGGGACAGGGGTCTACGAGCAGTACTTC
NA	TRBJ1-4	TRBV18	once	CASSPGGGREKLFF	TGTGCCAGCTCACCCGGGGGGGGCAGAGAAAAACTGTTTTTT
NA	TRBJ2-7	TRBV10-2	NA	CASSESTYEQYF	TGCGCCAGCAGTGAGTCGACATACGAGCAGTACTTC
NA	TRBJ2-7	TRBV9	NA	CASSAWGGHEQYF	TGTGCCAGCAGCGCCTGGGGGGGGCACGAGCAGTACTTC
NA	TRBJ1-2	TRBV18	NA	CASSPPGGARGYTF	TGTGCCAGCTCACCACCGGGGGGGGCGCGTGGCTACACCTTC
TRBD2	TRBJ2-3	TRBV4-2	NA	CASSPTSGSTDTQYF	TGTGCCAGCAGCCCGACTAGCGGGTCCACAGATACGCAGTATTTT
NA	TRBJ1-1	TRBV24-1	NA	CATSDLDWEDGYTEAFF	TGTGCCACCAGTGACTTGGACTGGGAGGATGGGTACACTGAAGCTTTCTTT
NA	TRBJ1-1	TRBV12-3/TRBV12-4	NA	CATRGSNTEAFF	TGTGCCACGAGGGGGTCGAACACTGAAGCTTTCTTT
TRBD1	TRBJ2-3	TRBV2	once	CASSEDRGQNTQYF	TGTGCCAGCAGTGAGGACAGGGGGCAAAATACGCAGTATTTT
NA	TRBJ1-2	TRBV27	NA	CASSPRTAFYGYTF	TGTGCCAGCAGTCCGAGGACAGCCTTCTATGGCTACACCTTC
TRBD2	TRBJ2-1	TRBV10-3	NA	CAISEGIGWASGVNEQFF	TGTGCCATCAGTGAAGGTATCGGTTGGGCTAGCGGAGTTAATGAGCAGTTCTTC